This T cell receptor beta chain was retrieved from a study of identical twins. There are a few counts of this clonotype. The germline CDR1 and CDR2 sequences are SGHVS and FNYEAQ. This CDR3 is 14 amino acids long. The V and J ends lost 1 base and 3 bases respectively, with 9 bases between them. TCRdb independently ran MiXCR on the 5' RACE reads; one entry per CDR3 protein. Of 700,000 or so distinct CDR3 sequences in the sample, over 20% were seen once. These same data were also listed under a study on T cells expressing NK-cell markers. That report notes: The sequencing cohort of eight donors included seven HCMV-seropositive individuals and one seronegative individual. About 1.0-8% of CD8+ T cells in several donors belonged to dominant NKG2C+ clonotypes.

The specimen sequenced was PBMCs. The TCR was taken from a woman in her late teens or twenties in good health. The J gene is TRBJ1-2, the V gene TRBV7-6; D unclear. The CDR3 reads CASSLEAADYGYTF. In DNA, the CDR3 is TGTGCCAGCAGCTTAGAGGCAGCTGACTATGGCTACACCTTC. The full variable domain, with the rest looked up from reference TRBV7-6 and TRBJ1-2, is GAGVSQSPRYKVTKRGQDVALRCDPISGHVSLYWYRQALGQGPEFLTYFNYEAQQDKSGLPNDRFSAERPEGSISTLTIQRTEQRDSAMYRCASSLEAADYGYTFGSGTRLTVV.